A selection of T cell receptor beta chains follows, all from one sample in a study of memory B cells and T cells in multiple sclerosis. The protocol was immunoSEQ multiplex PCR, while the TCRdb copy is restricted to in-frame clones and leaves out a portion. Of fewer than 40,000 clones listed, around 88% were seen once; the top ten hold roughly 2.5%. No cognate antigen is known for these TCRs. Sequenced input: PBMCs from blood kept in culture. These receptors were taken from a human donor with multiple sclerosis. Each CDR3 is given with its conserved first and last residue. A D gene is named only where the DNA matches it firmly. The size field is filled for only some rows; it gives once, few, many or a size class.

CDR3aa: CASSAGFFSYNEQFF
CDR3nt: TGTGCCAGCAGCGCAGGGTTCTTTTCCTACAATGAGCAGTTCTTC
d_gene: -
j_gene: TRBJ2-1
v_gene: TRBV7-2
abundance: -

CDR3aa: CASSLARENNYGYTF
CDR3nt: TGCGCCAGCAGCTTGGCGCGGGAGAATAACTATGGCTACACCTTC
d_gene: -
j_gene: TRBJ1-2
v_gene: TRBV5-1
abundance: -

CDR3aa: CASSNQGQDAEQYF
CDR3nt: TGTGCCAGTAGTAATCAGGGACAGGATGCGGAGCAGTACTTC
d_gene: TRBD1
j_gene: TRBJ2-7
v_gene: TRBV19
abundance: -

CDR3aa: CASSDRGGQPQHF
CDR3nt: TGTGCCAGCAGTGACAGGGGCGGGCAGCCCCAGCATTTT
d_gene: -
j_gene: TRBJ1-5
v_gene: TRBV6-1
abundance: -

CDR3aa: CASGPSQETQYF
CDR3nt: TGTGCCAGCGGACCATCACAAGAGACCCAGTACTTC
d_gene: -
j_gene: TRBJ2-5
v_gene: TRBV7-9
abundance: -

CDR3aa: CASSLPLAAQETQYF
CDR3nt: TGTGCCAGCAGCTTACCACTAGCGGCCCAAGAGACCCAGTACTTC
d_gene: TRBD2
j_gene: TRBJ2-5
v_gene: TRBV7-9
abundance: -

CDR3aa: CASSGPQTGVVTEAFF
CDR3nt: TGCGCCAGCAGCGGCCCTCAAACAGGGGTGGTAACTGAAGCTTTCTTT
d_gene: TRBD1
j_gene: TRBJ1-1
v_gene: TRBV5-1
abundance: -

CDR3aa: CASSQGFGVNYGYTF
CDR3nt: TGCGCCAGCAGCCAAGGATTCGGGGTTAACTATGGCTACACCTTC
d_gene: -
j_gene: TRBJ1-2
v_gene: TRBV4-1
abundance: once

CDR3aa: CASSILRMTAVGPQHF
CDR3nt: TGTGCCAGTAGTATACTGCGAATGACAGCAGTCGGGCCCCAGCATTTT
d_gene: -
j_gene: TRBJ1-5
v_gene: TRBV19
abundance: once

CDR3aa: CASSLGRDRGRLGYTF
CDR3nt: TGTGCCAGCAGCTTAGGCCGGGACAGGGGGCGCCTTGGCTACACCTTC
d_gene: TRBD1
j_gene: TRBJ1-2
v_gene: TRBV11-2
abundance: -

CDR3aa: CASGGTSANTQYF
CDR3nt: TGTGCCAGTGGGGGGACTAGCGCTAATACGCAGTATTTT
d_gene: TRBD2
j_gene: TRBJ2-3
v_gene: TRBV19
abundance: -

CDR3aa: CAWSVRLAGGGANVLTF
CDR3nt: TGTGCCTGGAGTGTTAGACTAGCGGGAGGTGGGGCCAACGTCCTGACTTTC
d_gene: TRBD2
j_gene: TRBJ2-6
v_gene: TRBV30
abundance: -

CDR3aa: CASANRKPGRVFHNEQFF
CDR3nt: TGTGCCAGCGCGAATCGAAAGCCCGGCAGGGTTTTCCACAATGAGCAGTTCTTC
d_gene: -
j_gene: TRBJ2-1
v_gene: TRBV14
abundance: -

CDR3aa: CASSIVWGPENIQYF
CDR3nt: TGTGCCAGTAGTATAGTGTGGGGGCCGGAAAACATTCAGTACTTC
d_gene: -
j_gene: TRBJ2-4
v_gene: TRBV19
abundance: few

CDR3aa: CASSPMTLAKNIQYF
CDR3nt: TGTGCCAGCAGTCCTATGACGCTAGCCAAAAACATTCAGTACTTC
d_gene: -
j_gene: TRBJ2-4
v_gene: TRBV6-5
abundance: -

CDR3aa: CASRPSVDRNTEAFF
CDR3nt: TGCGCCAGCAGGCCCTCCGTGGACAGGAACACTGAAGCTTTCTTT
d_gene: -
j_gene: TRBJ1-1
v_gene: TRBV5-1
abundance: -

CDR3aa: CASSHLGTDLQETQYF
CDR3nt: TGTGCCAGCAGCCACCTAGGGACAGATCTGCAAGAGACCCAGTACTTC
d_gene: -
j_gene: TRBJ2-5
v_gene: TRBV21-1
abundance: few

CDR3aa: CASSVVGEETQYF
CDR3nt: TGTGCCAGCAGCGTAGTAGGGGAAGAGACCCAGTACTTC
d_gene: -
j_gene: TRBJ2-5
v_gene: TRBV9
abundance: once

CDR3aa: CASSLGSRPGGVEKLFF
CDR3nt: TGTGCCAGCAGCTTAGGGAGTCGGCCCGGAGGGGTTGAAAAACTGTTTTTT
d_gene: -
j_gene: TRBJ1-4
v_gene: TRBV11-2
abundance: -

CDR3aa: CASSLGRASSYEQYF
CDR3nt: TGTGCCAGCAGCTTGGGCAGGGCGAGCTCCTACGAGCAGTACTTC
d_gene: -
j_gene: TRBJ2-7
v_gene: TRBV13
abundance: -

CDR3aa: CASNPPSRMNTEAFF
CDR3nt: TGTGCCAGCAACCCCCCGAGCCGGATGAACACTGAAGCTTTCTTT
d_gene: -
j_gene: TRBJ1-1
v_gene: TRBV6-1
abundance: -

CDR3aa: CASSISRGNEQFF
CDR3nt: TGTGCCAGTAGTATTTCTAGGGGTAATGAGCAGTTCTTC
d_gene: -
j_gene: TRBJ2-1
v_gene: TRBV19
abundance: few

CDR3aa: CASSIVGFNQPQHF
CDR3nt: TGTGCCAGTAGTATAGTGGGATTCAATCAGCCCCAGCATTTT
d_gene: -
j_gene: TRBJ1-5
v_gene: TRBV19
abundance: -

CDR3aa: CASSIAEGASYEQYF
CDR3nt: TGTGCCAGTAGTATAGCGGAGGGGGCATCCTACGAGCAGTACTTC
d_gene: -
j_gene: TRBJ2-7
v_gene: TRBV19
abundance: -

CDR3aa: CASSLEGDSPYEQYF
CDR3nt: TGTGCCAGCAGCTTAGAAGGGGACAGTCCCTACGAGCAGTACTTC
d_gene: TRBD1
j_gene: TRBJ2-7
v_gene: TRBV13
abundance: -

CDR3aa: CASRETAKNEQFF
CDR3nt: TGTGCCAGCAGAGAGACAGCCAAGAATGAGCAGTTCTTC
d_gene: -
j_gene: TRBJ2-1
v_gene: TRBV28
abundance: -

CDR3aa: CASSFGPPSSYEQYF
CDR3nt: TGTGCCAGCAGTTTCGGACCCCCTAGCTCCTACGAGCAGTACTTC
d_gene: -
j_gene: TRBJ2-7
v_gene: TRBV28
abundance: -

CDR3aa: CASSFGDGHTEAFF
CDR3nt: TGTGCCAGCAGCTTTGGGGACGGCCACACTGAAGCTTTCTTT
d_gene: -
j_gene: TRBJ1-1
v_gene: TRBV7-3
abundance: -

CDR3aa: CASSLVQQRADGYF
CDR3nt: TGTGCCAGCAGTTTAGTGCAGCAGCGGGCGGACGGGTACTTC
d_gene: -
j_gene: TRBJ2-7
v_gene: TRBV28
abundance: -

CDR3aa: CASSPGGLRTEAFF
CDR3nt: TGCGCCAGCAGCCCAGGGGGCTTGCGGACTGAAGCTTTCTTT
d_gene: TRBD1
j_gene: TRBJ1-1
v_gene: TRBV5-1
abundance: -

CDR3aa: CASSMSGRGGIEELFF
CDR3nt: TGTGCCAGTAGTATGTCCGGGCGGGGGGGCATAGAGGAGCTGTTTTTT
d_gene: TRBD2
j_gene: TRBJ2-2
v_gene: TRBV19
abundance: once